What follows are 2 T cell receptor beta chains derived from one specimen sequenced in a study of cytomegalovirus exposure and HLA in healthy donors (dated by TCRdb to the late 2010s). Libraries were built with the immunoSEQ multiplex PCR assay. A mixture of 60 forward primers for TCR Vbeta segments and 13 reverse primers for TCR Jbeta segments was used in the multiplex PCR. Drawn from immuneACCESS, this table holds only the in-frame rearrangements with V and J called that TCRdb kept. Clones are partly lost; checked studies trace under half to an unresolved V gene and leave the rest unexplained. For this sample the table gives about 59,000 clones, of which approximately 75% were detected only once. Roughly 7% of the sample is in the top ten clones. The material sequenced was PBMCs. The receptors originated from a young man in good health and CMV-seropositive.

The V call is TRBV10-2, the J call TRBJ1-1; D unclear. Germline assignment: CDR1 WSHSY and CDR2 SAAADI. The CDR3 spans 13 residues. V lost 2 bases and J 1 base, leaving 5 bases between the germline ends. The CDR3 sequence: CASSETGNTEAFF. CDR3 DNA: TGCGCCAGCAGTGAGACGGGGAACACTGAAGCTTTCTTT.

This rearrangement joins TRBV6-5 to TRBJ1-2; tentative D call: TRBD1 (5 bases). The germline V gene has CDR1 MNHEY and CDR2 SVGAGI. The CDR3 extends over 16 amino acids. V was pared by 0 bases and J by 3 bases, with 14 bases between. Here the CDR3 reads CASSYSFGGVDYGYTF. CDR3 bases: TGTGCCAGCAGTTACTCTTTCGGGGGTGTCGACTATGGCTACACCTTC.